This is a list of T cell receptor beta chains from one sample in a study of OX40 agonist ivuxolimab in advanced cancers. Sequenced by immunoSEQ multiplex PCR; TCRdb stores in-frame clones only, minus some. The sample includes 60,000 to 75,000 clones, approximately 90% of them seen just once. The sample here was CD4+ or CD8+ T cells sorted from blood, taken in a trial of the OX40 agonist ivuxolimab. Source of these receptors: an adult with an advanced solid tumor such as melanoma, head and neck, liver or kidney cancer. Both conserved end residues are part of each CDR3. Size values are once, few and many counts, or a class for expanded clones, and some rows have none.

>TRBV4-3|TRBJ2-2|-
CASSPTGTGVETGELFF
>TRBV13|TRBJ1-1|-
CASSRRSGARYTEAFF
>TRBV5-1|TRBJ1-1|-
CASSGQGAEATEAFF
>TRBV5-4|TRBJ2-5|-
CASSLGQSPKTQYF
>TRBV19|TRBJ2-6|-
CASSLRTGETGANVLTF
>TRBV30|TRBJ1-2|-
CAWSVVRNTRNYGYTF
>TRBV19|TRBJ1-5|medium-sized
CASSIDPQGRQPQHF
>TRBV7-2|TRBJ2-2|-
CASSLLNTGELFF
>TRBV4-3|TRBJ2-5|-
CASSQTTGSGETQYF
>TRBV14|TRBJ2-4|few
CASSQDMGNIQYF
>TRBV7-2|TRBJ1-1|once
CASSLTGGNTEAFF
>TRBV29-1|TRBJ2-4|-
CSVLGGQGPDIQYF
>TRBV6-5|TRBJ1-6|-
CASSPPRQGNSPLHF
>TRBV6-5|TRBJ2-7|few
CASSSGGLPYEQYF
>TRBV7-9|TRBJ2-1|-
CASSPREGLAGVGEQFF
>TRBV2|TRBJ1-5|-
CASSEVGYSNQPQHF
>TRBV2|TRBJ1-3|-
CASSNGVRDTIYF
>TRBV27|TRBJ1-5|once
CASSLWGQNQPQHF
>TRBV6-5|TRBJ2-3|-
CASSYLAGGADTQYF
>TRBV7-9|TRBJ1-2|-
CASSLGTGRGYTF
>TRBV7-3|TRBJ1-1|-
CASSLAGGRNTEAFF
>TRBV7-2|TRBJ2-2|-
CASTFIQGGNGELFF